This T cell receptor beta chain derives from a study of cytomegalovirus exposure and HLA in healthy donors. Note on this clone: What it recognizes is unknown.

Points from the study as a whole: Sequencing depth across donors, presence/absence analyses assumed, was roughly uniform.

Amplification used 60 Vbeta primers and 13 Jbeta primers. Some clones are missing from TCRdb's copy, which holds only in-frame ones; the method was immunoSEQ multiplex PCR. Among approximately 170,000 clones listed, around four fifths were seen once. The CDR3 spans 17 residues. Trimming cost V 4 bases and J 6 bases; bases outside gene matches: 8. Looked up from germline, CDR1 is MDHEN and CDR2 is SYDVKM. The sample taken for sequencing was PBMCs. J is TRBJ1-6 and V is TRBV28, with 11 positions matching TRBD1. This sequence originates from a female donor in good health and CMV-seronegative. CDR3 DNA sequence: TGTGCCAGCAGTTCACGGTTGGGGACAGGGGGTAATTCACCCCTCCACTTT. This translates into CASSSRLGTGGNSPLHF.